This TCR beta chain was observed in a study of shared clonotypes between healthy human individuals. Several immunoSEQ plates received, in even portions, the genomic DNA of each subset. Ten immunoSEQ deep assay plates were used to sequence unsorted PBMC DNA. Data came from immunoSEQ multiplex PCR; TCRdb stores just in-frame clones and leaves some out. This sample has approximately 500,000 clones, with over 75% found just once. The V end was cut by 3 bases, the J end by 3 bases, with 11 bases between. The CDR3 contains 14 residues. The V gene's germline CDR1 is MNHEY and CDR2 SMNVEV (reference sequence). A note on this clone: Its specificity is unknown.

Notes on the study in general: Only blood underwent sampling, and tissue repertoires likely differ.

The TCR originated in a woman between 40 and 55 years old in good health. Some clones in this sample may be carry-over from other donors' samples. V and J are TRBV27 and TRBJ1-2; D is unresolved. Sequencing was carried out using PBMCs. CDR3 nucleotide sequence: TGTGCCAGCAGTTTCCGCCTCGGCCACTATGGCTACACCTTC. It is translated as CASSFRLGHYGYTF.